This record concerns one T cell receptor beta chain sequence. The antigen this receptor binds is unknown. No per-base quality is available; no much larger clone lies one base away. The data belong to a study of blood T cell repertoires in COVID-19 (TCRdb year 2020). Some background on the complete study: Collaborator samples came from the United States, Italy and Spain and covered acute and convalescent phases of COVID-19. The prospective study material was composed of cDNA or gDNA derived from T cells, B-cell-depleted T cells, or PBMCs. Deeply sampled blood TCRbeta repertoires from subjects exposed to, actively infected with, or recovered from COVID-19 were included in the dataset. The repertoires were released in a freely available public database meant as a resource for research on the immune response to SARS-CoV-2. The samples were drawn from two sources: the first 160 participants of the ongoing ImmuneRACE study, and about 1,300 subjects contributed by 6 global collaborators. Sample metadata almost always included a de-identified subject ID, COVID-19 status, age in years and sex. Where available, HLA class I and class II types were taken from metadata supplied by the sample provider and were not determined by assay-based typing.

The CDR3 numbers 14 residues from cysteine through phenylalanine. The DNA shown is the 42-base CDR3, in frame from base 1. V sheds 6 bases and J sheds 8 bases, leaving 16 bases between their ends. For CDR1 and CDR2, the germline V gene (reference sequence) lists MNHEY and SMNVEV. TCRbeta CDR3 regions were amplified from genomic DNA by means of the immunoSEQ Assay, a bias-controlled multiplex PCR. From the authors' description of their analysis: The number of nucleated cells in each sample was estimated from the amplification of reference gene primers within the assay. Sequence reads were collapsed and filtered to measure the absolute abundance of every unique TCRbeta CDR3 rearrangement. For each sample, productive Simpson clonality was calculated as the square root of Simpson's diversity index over productive rearrangements. TCRdb obtained this table from immuneACCESS and retained in-frame rearrangements with V and J assigned. These tables miss some clones; where compared with another copy, unresolved V genes account for less than half of the shortfall, and the remainder is unexplained. D and trimming were read from the DNA, whereas the V and J calls and clone size are those reported in that table. The sample table records around 250,000 clones; more than 70% of these occur just once. The ten most abundant clones make up roughly 3.1% of the sample.

What the study reported, not specific to this receptor: The amount of clinical and demographic metadata varied by source and participant and was provided uncurated.

Whole blood was collected in K2EDTA tubes by collaborating institutions according to the institutions' own protocols. Collaborator samples were shipped for TCRbeta analysis as frozen whole blood, isolated PBMCs, or DNA extracted from either sample type. Sequenced input: peripheral blood. The chain links TRBV27 with TRBJ1-4; possibly the D gene is TRBD1, per 5 matching bases. This sequence was found in a woman between 18 and 29 years old with acute or convalescent COVID-19. The DNA is TGTGCCAGCAGACAACTGGGGCCAGGGGAAAAACTGTTTTTT. Its translation reads: CASRQLGPGEKLFF.